The clone carrying this T cell receptor (beta chain) was recorded many times. No conserved phenylalanine or tryptophan ends this CDR3, so it is likely a read error. TCRdb re-processed the PCR reads through MiXCR. The sample has about 6,800 clones, roughly 3% seen once. CDR3 size: 14 residues. Germline V lookup: CDR1 SNHLY, CDR2 FYNNEI. V lost 6 bases to trimming and J lost 1 base; unmatched junction nucleotides: 3. The data were obtained in a study of metastatic and nonmetastatic thyroid tumors. All patients were untreated before thyroid surgery. The sequence was obtained from a female donor with papillary thyroid cancer or a benign thyroid nodule (not recorded which). Some clones in this sample may be carry-over from other donors' samples. Sequencing was carried out using tumor tissue. The V and J genes are TRBV2 and TRBJ2-1; 7 nucleotides align to TRBD1. The CDR3 region is CASRYRGSYNEQFV. The CDR3 region has the DNA TGTGCCAGCAGGTACAGGGGATCCTACAATGAGCAGTTCGTC.